This T cell receptor (beta chain) was identified during a study of memory CD4+ T cells and cytomegalovirus serostatus. Turning to the study itself: Of the healthy Belgian adults, nine or ten were CMV seropositive and fewer than 30 seronegative. Study results and limitations: Median bootstrapped AUC for CMV status was about 0.96 originally, approximately 0.93 US-trained.

Sequencing used immunoSEQ multiplex PCR; TCRdb keeps in-frame clones, though not all of them. The table has about 52,000 clones, 80% to 85% seen once; the top ten hold around 1.5%. After removal of 5 bases from V and 6 bases from J, the junction contained 18 bases not matched to a gene. Germline V CDR1 and CDR2: SGHTA, FQGTGA. The CDR3 sequence is 18 residues long. Notes on this clone: Its antigen is still unknown.

The sort gate was single viable CD3+CD4+CD8-CD45RO+ cells for memory CD4+ T cells. Serostatus was set by detecting CMV pp150, pp28, p38, p52 IgG. Total CD4+ T cells were enriched by CD4 positive selection. This sequence was found in an adult in good health and CMV-seropositive. The sequencing input was memory CD4+ T cells from blood. This chain joins TRBV7-3 and TRBJ2-1; 8 bases agree with TRBD2. The chain's CDR3 is CASSPQPGGPLASNEQFF. DNA of the CDR3: TGTGCCAGCAGCCCTCAGCCGGGGGGGCCGCTAGCGTCCAATGAGCAGTTCTTC.